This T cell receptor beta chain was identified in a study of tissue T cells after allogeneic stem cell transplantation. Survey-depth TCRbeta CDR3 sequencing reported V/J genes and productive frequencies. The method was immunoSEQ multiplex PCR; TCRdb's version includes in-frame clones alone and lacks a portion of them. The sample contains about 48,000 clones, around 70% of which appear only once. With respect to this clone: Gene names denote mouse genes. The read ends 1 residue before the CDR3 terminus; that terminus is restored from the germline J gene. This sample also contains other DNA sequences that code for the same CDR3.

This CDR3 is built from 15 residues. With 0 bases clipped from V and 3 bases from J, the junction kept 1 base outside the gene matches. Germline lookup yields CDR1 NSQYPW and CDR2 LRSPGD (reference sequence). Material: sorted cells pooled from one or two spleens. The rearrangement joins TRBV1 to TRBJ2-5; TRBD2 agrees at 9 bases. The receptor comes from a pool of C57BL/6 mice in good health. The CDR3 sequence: CTCSADWGGQDTQYF. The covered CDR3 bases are TGCACCTGCAGTGCAGACTGGGGGGGTCAAGACACCCAGTAC.